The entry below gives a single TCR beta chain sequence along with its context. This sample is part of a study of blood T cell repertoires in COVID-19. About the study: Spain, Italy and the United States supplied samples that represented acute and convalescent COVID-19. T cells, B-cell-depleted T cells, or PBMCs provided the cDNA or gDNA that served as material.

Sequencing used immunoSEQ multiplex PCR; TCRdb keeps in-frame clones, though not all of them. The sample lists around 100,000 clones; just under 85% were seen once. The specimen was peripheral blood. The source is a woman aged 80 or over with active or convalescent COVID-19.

The CDR3 loop is CASRQTPGNNQPQHF. The DNA for the CDR3 is TGCGCCAGCAGACAGACGCCGGGGAACAATCAGCCCCAGCATTTT. J is TRBJ1-5 and V is TRBV5-1; D is undetermined. Deletions cut 5 bases from V and 3 bases from J, with 15 bases between. Germline V lookup: CDR1 SGHRS, CDR2 YFSETQ. The CDR3 has 15 amino acids. The full variable domain, rest sourced from reference TRBV5-1 and TRBJ1-5, is KAGVTQTPRYLIKTRGQQVTLSCSPISGHRSVSWYQQTPGQGLQFLFEYFSETQRNKGNFPGRFSGRQFSNSRSEMNVSTLELGDSALYLCASRQTPGNNQPQHFGDGTRLSIL.